These 22 T cell receptor beta chains originate from one sample sequenced in a study of shared clonotypes between healthy human individuals. Assay: immunoSEQ multiplex PCR; the TCRdb copy retains only in-frame clones and omits some. This table has roughly 650,000 clones, almost 97% appearing once. The specimen sequenced was naive CD4+ T cells sorted from blood. Subset here: CD45RA+ positively selected. The receptors shown here come from a woman between 25 and 40 years old in good health.

This rearrangement joins TRBV19 to TRBJ2-7; D possibly corresponds to TRBD1 (7 bases). The length of the CDR3 is 16 residues. V shed 4 bases and J shed 6 bases, with 22 bases lying between them. Germline V CDR1 and CDR2: LNHDA, SQIVND (reference sequence). The CDR3 sequence: CASSTSRGTEGSEQYF. The CDR3 region has the DNA TGTGCCAGTAGTACTTCCCGCGGGACAGAGGGAAGCGAGCAGTACTTC.

This clone was observed once. The rearrangement links TRBV21-1 to TRBJ2-7; the table's TRBD2 call for D was not verified on the DNA. TRBV21-1 is a recognized pseudogene. CDR3 size: 20 residues. In DNA form, the CDR3 reads TGTGCCAGCAGCAAAGTTCTTTATGAGCGGGAGGACGGGCTCAATCAGGAGCAGTACTTC. This gives the protein CASSKVLYEREDGLNQEQYF.

This clone was observed a single time. The rearrangement uses TRBV9 and TRBJ2-7; 9 nucleotides align to TRBD2. The CDR3 totals 15 residues. CDR1 is SGDLS, CDR2 YYNGEE, per germline. The trim removed 0 bases at V and 2 bases at J, leaving 3 bases unmatched. CDR3 coding DNA: TGTGCCAGCAGCGTAGGACTAGCGGCCACCTACGAGCAGTACTTC. As protein: CASSVGLAATYEQYF.

Worth noting for this clone: This CDR3 is also generated by other DNA sequences in the sample. The chain couples TRBV28 to TRBJ2-5; D possibly corresponds to TRBD2 (5 bases). Germline values: CDR1 MDHEN, CDR2 SYDVKM. Trimming cost V 8 bases and J 5 bases, with 6 bases left between them. This CDR3 comprises 10 residues. CDR3 sequence reads: CASRGETQYF. The CDR3 bases are TGTGCCAGCCGCGGGGAGACCCAGTACTTC.

The chain joins TRBV2 to TRBJ1-2; no firm D call. In germline, CDR1 is SNHLY, CDR2 FYNNEI. The CDR3 contains 10 residues. Trimming shortened V by 1 base and J by 10 bases, and 4 bases separated the two germline ends. The CDR3 nucleotides read TGTGCCAGCAGTGAAGGGTTCTACACCTTC. Residues: CASSEGFYTF.

The rearrangement links TRBV7-9 to TRBJ1-4; 10 bases are a match to TRBD1. The V gene end was trimmed by 1 base and the J gene end by 7 bases; junction bases not matched to a gene: 9. This CDR3 has 17 amino acids. Per germline, CDR1 SEHNR and CDR2 FQNEAQ (reference sequence). CDR3 region: CASSLDGETGGREKLFF. In DNA, the CDR3 is TGTGCCAGCAGCTTAGACGGAGAGACAGGGGGCCGTGAAAAACTGTTTTTT.

The chain combines TRBV7-9 with TRBJ1-3, with a possible D match to TRBD1 (5 bases). This CDR3 is 15 amino acids long. Trimming removed 3 bases from V and 3 bases from J, with 12 bases in between. Germline-derived CDR1 and CDR2 are SEHNR and FQNEAQ (reference sequence). The CDR3 DNA is TGTGCCAGCAGCTTTAGAGGGACCGGTGGAAACACCATATATTTT. Translated, it gives CASSFRGTGGNTIYF.

In the case of this clone: Compared with germline, one end of the junction differs, possibly owing to a read error. This chain links TRBV30 with TRBJ1-2; tentatively, D is TRBD1 (5 bases). The CDR3 totals 11 residues. Looked up from germline, CDR1 is GTSNPN and CDR2 is SVGIG (reference sequence). CDR3 coding DNA: TGTGCCTGGAGTTTGGGACCTACCCAATTTTTC. The encoded protein is CAWSLGPTQFF.

Worth noting for this clone: This specimen includes other DNA sequences encoding the same CDR3. The rearrangement uses TRBV5-1 and TRBJ2-3, with D possibly being TRBD1 (5 bases). The CDR3 runs 15 residues. Trimming shortened V by 0 bases and J by 0 bases, and 8 bases separated the two germline ends. Germline CDR1 is SGHRS and CDR2 is YFSETQ. The CDR3 nucleotides read TGCGCCAGCAGCTTGGGCCAGGGTAGCACAGATACGCAGTATTTT. As protein: CASSLGQGSTDTQYF.

The V and J genes are TRBV27 and TRBJ2-7; 7 nucleotides match TRBD1. Trimming took 5 bases from V and 0 from J; bases not matched to a gene: 7. The CDR3 spans 15 residues. Germline V lookup: CDR1 MNHEY, CDR2 SMNVEV (reference sequence). The CDR3 DNA reads TGTGCCAGCAGTCCGCACCGGGACAGCTCCTACGAGCAGTACTTC. Encoded protein: CASSPHRDSSYEQYF.

The chain couples TRBV2 to TRBJ1-5; a weak D match, TRBD1 (5 bases). Trimming removed 0 bases at V and 7 bases at J, with 16 bases between. From germline, CDR1 is SNHLY and CDR2 FYNNEI. The CDR3 spans 16 residues. Here the CDR3 reads CASSEANGGGNQPQHF. DNA for the CDR3: TGTGCCAGCAGTGAAGCTAACGGTGGGGGGAACCAGCCCCAGCATTTT.

This chain links TRBV4-1 with TRBJ1-4; possibly TRBD1 for D (5 bases). The V and J ends lost 1 base and 8 bases respectively, with 14 bases between them. The length of the CDR3 is 15 residues. Germline V gene data show CDR1 as MGHRA and CDR2 as YSYEKL. The DNA for the CDR3 is TGCGCCAGCAGCCAAGCCCCAGGGACGGGAGAAAAACTGTTTTTT. It translates to CASSQAPGTGEKLFF.

CDR3 amino acids: CASSPPSGRAGETQYF. CDR3 DNA: TGTGCCAGCAGTCCTCCAAGCGGGAGGGCCGGGGAGACCCAGTACTTC. This sequence joins TRBV27 and TRBJ2-5; 10 bases match TRBD2. Trimming at V came to 5 bases and at J to 5 bases, leaving 11 bases not matched to a gene. Germline loops: CDR1 MNHEY, CDR2 SMNVEV (reference sequence). This CDR3 has 16 amino acids.

The rearrangement links TRBV7-9 to TRBJ2-5, with TRBD2 as a possible D gene (6 bases). The V and J ends lost 4 bases and 4 bases respectively, with 10 bases between them. Germline V gene sequence: CDR1 SEHNR, CDR2 FQNEAQ (reference sequence). The CDR3 loop spans 13 amino acids. The CDR3 DNA sequence: TGTGCCAGCAGCTGGCGGGACCGAGAGACCCAGTACTTC. It specifies CASSWRDRETQYF.

The V call is TRBV2, the J call TRBJ1-3; no clear D. The CDR3 runs to 14 residues. The V end lost 8 bases, the J end lost 8 bases, and 19 bases lay between the germline ends. CDR1 and CDR2 from the germline V gene are SNHLY and FYNNEI. CDR3 protein: CASLPGVDRDTIYF. The CDR3 nucleotides are TGTGCCAGCCTCCCAGGCGTAGATCGGGACACCATATATTTT.

The rearrangement uses TRBV5-4 and TRBJ2-2; 7 bases fit TRBD1. Germline V gene sequence: CDR1 SGHNT, CDR2 YYREEE (reference sequence). The J segment lost 1 base and the V segment lost 4 bases, leaving 4 bases of the junction unmatched. CDR3 length: 15 amino acids. As DNA, the CDR3 is TGTGCCAGCAGCCCACGACAGGGGAACACCGGGGAGCTGTTTTTT. The encoded protein is CASSPRQGNTGELFF.

The V gene is TRBV9, the J gene TRBJ2-7, with TRBD1 matching 7 bases. CDR3 length: 16 residues. The J segment lost 4 bases and the V segment lost 3 bases, leaving 13 bases of the junction unmatched. Germline loops: CDR1 SGDLS, CDR2 YYNGEE. The CDR3 loop is CASSGDSSSFEYEQYF. DNA for the CDR3: TGTGCCAGCAGCGGGGACAGTTCGTCCTTTGAGTACGAGCAGTACTTC.

This sequence joins TRBV7-6 and TRBJ2-7; 9 bases match TRBD1. Germline trimming cut 5 bases from V and 7 bases from J; bases unmatched to any gene: 9. In germline, CDR1 is SGHVS, CDR2 FNYEAQ. The CDR3 is 14 amino acids. This CDR3 is CASSLDAGTGEQYF. The DNA for the CDR3 is TGTGCCAGCAGCCTTGATGCCGGGACAGGGGAGCAGTACTTC.

Note on this clone: This same CDR3 is encoded by further DNA sequences in the sample. This chain uses TRBV5-1 with TRBJ1-4; D remains unclear. Germline V lookup: CDR1 SGHRS, CDR2 YFSETQ. The CDR3 consists of 14 residues. The V gene lost 0 bases and the J gene lost 0 bases, with 3 bases spanning the gap. The CDR3 nucleotides are TGCGCCAGCAGCTTGGCGGCAACTAATGAAAAACTGTTTTTT. Protein sequence: CASSLAATNEKLFF. Full variable domain (remainder filled in from reference TRBV5-1 and TRBJ1-4): KAGVTQTPRYLIKTRGQQVTLSCSPISGHRSVSWYQQTPGQGLQFLFEYFSETQRNKGNFPGRFSGRQFSNSRSEMNVSTLELGDSALYLCASSLAATNEKLFFGSGTQLSVL.

V is TRBV28 and J is TRBJ2-3, with D uncertain. This CDR3 is built from 16 residues. Germline V gives CDR1 MDHEN, CDR2 SYDVKM. Trimming left V 2 bases short and J 0 bases short, with 12 bases between. CDR3 amino acids: CASSLATDRSTDTQYF. CDR3 sequence (DNA): TGTGCCAGCAGTTTAGCTACCGACCGTAGCACAGATACGCAGTATTTT.

V and J are TRBV5-1 and TRBJ1-4; D is undetermined. The V gene's germline CDR1 is SGHRS and CDR2 YFSETQ. This CDR3 comprises 16 residues. Trimming cost V 0 bases and J 3 bases, with 12 bases left between them. DNA of the CDR3: TGCGCCAGCAGCTTGGCCCCAGGAGCGGCTAATGAAAAACTGTTTTTT. It is translated as CASSLAPGAANEKLFF.

The chain joins TRBV9 to TRBJ2-7; 8 bases are shared with TRBD1. Germline CDR1 reads SGDLS; CDR2 reads YYNGEE. CDR3 size: 13 residues. The junction had 7 bases not matched to a gene; V was cut back by 4 bases and J by 7 bases. As DNA, the CDR3 is TGTGCCAGCAGCCCTGGGACAGGTAGGGAGCAGTACTTC. Encoded protein: CASSPGTGREQYF. Looking up the rest from reference TRBV9 and TRBJ2-7 gives the full variable domain: DSGVTQTPKHLITATGQRVTLRCSPRSGDLSVYWYQQSLDQGLQFLIQYYNGEERAKGNILERFSAQQFPDLHSELNLSSLELGDSALYFCASSPGTGREQYFGPGTRLTVT.